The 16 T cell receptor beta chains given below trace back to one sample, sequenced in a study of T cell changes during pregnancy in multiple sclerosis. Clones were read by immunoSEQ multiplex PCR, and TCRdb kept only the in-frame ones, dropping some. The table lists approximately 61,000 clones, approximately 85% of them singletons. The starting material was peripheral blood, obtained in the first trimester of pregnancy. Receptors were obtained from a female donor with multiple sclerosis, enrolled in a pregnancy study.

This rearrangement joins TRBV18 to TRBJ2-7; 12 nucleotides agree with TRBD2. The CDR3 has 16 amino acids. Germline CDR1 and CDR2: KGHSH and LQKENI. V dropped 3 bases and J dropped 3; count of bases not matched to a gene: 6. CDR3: CASSPLTSGSRYEQYF. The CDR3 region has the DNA TGTGCCAGCTCACCCCTGACTAGCGGGAGCCGCTACGAGCAGTACTTC.

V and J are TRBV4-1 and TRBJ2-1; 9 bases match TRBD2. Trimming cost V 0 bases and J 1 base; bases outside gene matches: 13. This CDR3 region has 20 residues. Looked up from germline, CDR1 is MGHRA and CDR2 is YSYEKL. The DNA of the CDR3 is TGCGCCAGCAGCCAAGATCGCGGCGGGGTAGCGGGAGTGTCCTACAATGAGCAGTTCTTC. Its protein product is CASSQDRGGVAGVSYNEQFF.

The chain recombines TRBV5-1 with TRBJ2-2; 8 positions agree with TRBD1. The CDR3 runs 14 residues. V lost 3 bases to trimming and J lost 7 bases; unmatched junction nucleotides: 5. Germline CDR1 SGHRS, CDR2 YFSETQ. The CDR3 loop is CASSSGQGFGELFF. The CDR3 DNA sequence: TGCGCCAGCAGCTCTGGACAGGGTTTCGGGGAGCTGTTTTTT.

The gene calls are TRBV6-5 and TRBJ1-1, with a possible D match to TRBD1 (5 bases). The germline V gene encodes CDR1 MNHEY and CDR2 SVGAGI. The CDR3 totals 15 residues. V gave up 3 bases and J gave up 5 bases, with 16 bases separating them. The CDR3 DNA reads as TGTGCCAGCAGTTATTATTCTTGGGGGGAGACTGAAGCTTTCTTT. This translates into CASSYYSWGETEAFF.

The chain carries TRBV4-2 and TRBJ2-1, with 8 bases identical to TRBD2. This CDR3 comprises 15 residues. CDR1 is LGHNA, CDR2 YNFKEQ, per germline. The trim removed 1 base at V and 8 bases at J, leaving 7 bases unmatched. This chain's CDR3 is CASSQGREASDEQFF. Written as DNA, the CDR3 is TGTGCCAGCAGCCAAGGGCGGGAGGCATCGGATGAGCAGTTCTTC.

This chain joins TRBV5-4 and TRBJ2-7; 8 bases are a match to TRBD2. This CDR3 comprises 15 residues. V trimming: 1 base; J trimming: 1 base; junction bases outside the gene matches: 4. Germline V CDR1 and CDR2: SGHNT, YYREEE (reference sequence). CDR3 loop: CASSLSGTRSYEQYF. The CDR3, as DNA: TGTGCCAGCAGCTTGTCCGGGACTAGGTCCTACGAGCAGTACTTC.

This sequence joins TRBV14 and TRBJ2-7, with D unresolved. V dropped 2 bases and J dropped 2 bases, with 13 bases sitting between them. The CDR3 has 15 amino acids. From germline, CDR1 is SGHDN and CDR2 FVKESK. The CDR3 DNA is TGTGCCAGCAGCCAATCCCGAGGCCCCCCCTACGAGCAGTACTTC. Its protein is CASSQSRGPPYEQYF.

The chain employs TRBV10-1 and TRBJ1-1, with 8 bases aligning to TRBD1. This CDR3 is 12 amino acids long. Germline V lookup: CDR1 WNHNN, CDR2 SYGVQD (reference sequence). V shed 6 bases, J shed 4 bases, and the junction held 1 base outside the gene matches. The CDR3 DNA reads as TGCGCCAGCAGAACAGGGGGCACTGAAGCTTTCTTT. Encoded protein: CASRTGGTEAFF.

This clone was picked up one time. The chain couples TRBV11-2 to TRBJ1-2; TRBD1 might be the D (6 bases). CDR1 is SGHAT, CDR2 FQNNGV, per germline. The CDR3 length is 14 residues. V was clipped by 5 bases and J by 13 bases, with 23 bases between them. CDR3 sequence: CASSQGAWTESFTF. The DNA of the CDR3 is TGTGCCAGCAGCCAAGGAGCTTGGACAGAGTCTTTCACCTTC.

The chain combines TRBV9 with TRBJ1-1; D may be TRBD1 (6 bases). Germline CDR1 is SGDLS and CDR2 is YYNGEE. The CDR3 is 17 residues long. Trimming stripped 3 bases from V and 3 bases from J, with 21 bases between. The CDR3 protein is CASSAQGTPQRDTEAFF. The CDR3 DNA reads TGTGCCAGCAGCGCCCAGGGGACACCCCAACGAGACACTGAAGCTTTCTTT.

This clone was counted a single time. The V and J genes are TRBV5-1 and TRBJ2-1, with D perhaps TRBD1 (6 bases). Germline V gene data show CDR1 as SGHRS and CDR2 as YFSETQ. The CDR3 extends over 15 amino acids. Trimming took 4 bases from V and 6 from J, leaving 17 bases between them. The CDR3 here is CASSRQDTQTNEQFF. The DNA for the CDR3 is TGCGCCAGCAGCCGACAGGACACACAGACCAATGAGCAGTTCTTC.

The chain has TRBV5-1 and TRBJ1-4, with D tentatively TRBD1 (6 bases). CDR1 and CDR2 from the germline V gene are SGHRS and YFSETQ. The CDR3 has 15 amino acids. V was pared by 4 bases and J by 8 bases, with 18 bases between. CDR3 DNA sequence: TGCGCCAGCAGCGGGGGCCGGGGGGCTGGGGAAAAACTGTTTTTT. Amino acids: CASSGGRGAGEKLFF.

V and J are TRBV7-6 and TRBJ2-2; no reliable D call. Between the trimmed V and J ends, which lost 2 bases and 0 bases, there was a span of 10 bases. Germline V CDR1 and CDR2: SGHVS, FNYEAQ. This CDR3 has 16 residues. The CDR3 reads CASSLRRDANTGELFF. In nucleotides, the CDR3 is TGTGCCAGCAGCTTAAGGAGAGATGCGAACACCGGGGAGCTGTTTTTT.

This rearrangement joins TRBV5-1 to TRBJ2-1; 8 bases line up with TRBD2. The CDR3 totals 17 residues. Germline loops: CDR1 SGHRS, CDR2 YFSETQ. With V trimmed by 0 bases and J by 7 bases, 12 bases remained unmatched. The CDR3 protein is CASSLGSTAGGKNEQFF. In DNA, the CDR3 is TGCGCCAGCAGCTTGGGGAGTACTGCGGGAGGAAAGAATGAGCAGTTCTTC.

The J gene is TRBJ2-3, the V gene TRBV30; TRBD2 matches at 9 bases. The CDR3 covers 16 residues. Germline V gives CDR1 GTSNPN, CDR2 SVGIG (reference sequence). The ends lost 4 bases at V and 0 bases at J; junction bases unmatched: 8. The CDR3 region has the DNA TGTGCCTGGACTAGCGGGATCCTAACTAGCACAGATACGCAGTATTTT. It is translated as CAWTSGILTSTDTQYF.

The CDR3 DNA reads as TGTGCCAGCAGTGAAGCGGGGGGAGTTGACTCCTACGAGCAGTACTTC. This translates into CASSEAGGVDSYEQYF. The chain joins TRBV2 to TRBJ2-7; weak D call: TRBD2 (6 bases). The V end lost 0 bases, the J end lost 0 bases, and 12 bases lay between the germline ends. Germline V gene lookup returns CDR1 SNHLY and CDR2 FYNNEI. This CDR3 is built from 16 residues.